Shown below are 30 T cell receptor beta chains from a single sample sequenced in a study of T-cell reconstitution after alpha-beta-depleted transplantation in children. The authors prepared the TCRbeta library with unique molecular identifiers. Using its own MiXCR run on the PCR reads, TCRdb lists one record per CDR3 protein. The sample shows 250,000 to 300,000 distinct CDR3 sequences, 9.5% to 13% of them seen only once. This specimen was peripheral blood, taken 180 days after TCRalphabeta/CD19-depleted stem cell transplant. The receptors stem from a male patient aged 2-15 years who had a stem cell transplant for chronic granulomatous disease, so the T cells may come from the graft donor.

This clonotype was seen ten or more times. The V and J genes are TRBV29-1 and TRBJ2-6; 11 bases line up with TRBD1. The CDR3 has 20 residues. Per germline, CDR1 SQVTM and CDR2 ANQGSEA. J gave up 1 base and V 5 bases, and 16 bases lay outside the gene matches. This CDR3 is CSVWDRGYYGMNSGANVLTF. In nucleotides, the CDR3 is TGCAGCGTTTGGGACAGGGGGTATTACGGGATGAATTCTGGGGCCAACGTCCTGACTTTC.

This clonotype was seen ten or more times. V is TRBV29-1 and J is TRBJ2-7, with D uncertain. This CDR3 comprises 11 residues. Trimming shortened V by 6 bases and J by 3 bases, and 9 bases separated the two germline ends. In germline, CDR1 is SQVTM, CDR2 ANQGSEA. The CDR3 coding sequence is TGCAGCGTAGTCGTTATCTACGAGCAGTACTTC. Translation gives CSVVVIYEQYF.

This clonotype has a handful of counts. A read error may be the cause here, since a much bigger clone is one base away. This chain joins TRBV20-1 and TRBJ2-7; D unresolved. This CDR3 comprises 13 residues. Germline CDR1 is DFQATT and CDR2 is SNEGSKA (reference sequence). The CDR3 sequence: CSASFQSRYGQYF. The CDR3 DNA reads TGCAGTGCTAGTTTCCAGTCGCGCTACGGGCAGTACTTC.

This clonotype showed up many times. The CDR3 region is CASSQNRAGAPYQETQYF. Here the CDR3 DNA reads TGTGCCAGCAGCCAAAATCGGGCGGGGGCGCCGTACCAAGAGACCCAGTACTTC. The chain couples TRBV4-2 to TRBJ2-5, with TRBD2 as a possible D gene (7 bases). With 2 bases removed from V and 0 bases from J, the gap between germline ends came to 19 bases. CDR1 is LGHNA and CDR2 is YNFKEQ in the germline V gene. CDR3 length: 18 residues.

This clonotype was found many times. The chain couples TRBV10-3 to TRBJ1-1; a weak D match, TRBD1 (6 bases). From germline, CDR1 is ENHRY and CDR2 SYGVKD. The CDR3 spans 12 residues. The V gene lost 6 bases and the J gene lost 5 bases, with 10 bases spanning the gap. DNA of the CDR3: TGTGCCATCAGCGCGCAGGGGACTGAAGCTTTCTTT. Protein product: CAISAQGTEAFF.

This clonotype was detected ten times or more. The chain uses TRBV9 and TRBJ2-3; D is uncertain. Germline V CDR1 and CDR2: SGDLS, YYNGEE. This CDR3 has 15 amino acids. Trimming left V 0 bases short and J 1 base short, with 9 bases between. The CDR3 loop reads CASSVESTGTDTQYF. DNA for the CDR3: TGTGCCAGCAGCGTAGAATCAACAGGCACAGATACGCAGTATTTT.

V is TRBV30 and J is TRBJ2-1, with 11 bases lining up with TRBD2. Trimming took 4 bases from V and 7 from J; bases not matched to a gene: 3. This CDR3 is built from 13 residues. Germline V lookup: CDR1 GTSNPN, CDR2 SVGIG (reference sequence). The DNA for the CDR3 is TGTGCCTGGATTCTAGCGGGAGGAAATGAGCAGTTCTTC. This translates into CAWILAGGNEQFF.

A word on this clonotype: This sequence may be a read error, since a much larger clone differs from it by one base. The gene calls are TRBV6-2 or TRBV6-3 and TRBJ1-1, with 8 bases aligning to TRBD1. In germline, CDR1 is MNHEY, CDR2 SVGEGT. This CDR3 has 16 residues. Here the CDR3 reads CASSYSWDRINTEVFF. DNA for the CDR3: TGTGCCAGCAGTTACTCGTGGGACAGGATCAACACTGAAGTTTTCTTT.

This clonotype was recorded at least ten times. The V gene is TRBV6-1, the J gene TRBJ2-7; D gene unclear. With 2 bases removed from V and 2 bases from J, the gap between germline ends came to 13 bases. The CDR3 totals 15 residues. Germline CDR1 and CDR2: MNHNS and SASEGT. CDR3 bases: TGTGCCAGCAGTGAAACCCCGGCCAGAACCTACGAGCAGTACTTC. Translated: CASSETPARTYEQYF.

This clonotype was recorded many times. The chain couples TRBV11-1 to TRBJ2-3; 11 nucleotides match TRBD2. V was pared by 3 bases and J by 5 bases, with 13 bases of the junction left unmatched. Germline CDR1 SGHAT, CDR2 FQDESV (reference sequence). The CDR3 runs 18 residues. The chain's CDR3 is CASSLPLVAGGPKDTQYF. CDR3 bases: TGTGCCAGCAGCTTGCCCCTTGTAGCGGGAGGGCCCAAAGATACGCAGTATTTT.

The table lists this clonotype with many counts. V usage is TRBV6-2 or TRBV6-3 and J usage is TRBJ2-1; no reliable D call. There are 11 residues in the CDR3. V was shortened by 2 bases and J by 10 bases, with 6 bases between the two germline ends. CDR1 is MNHEY, CDR2 SVGEGT, per germline. The CDR3 spells CASSYPEEQFF. Here the CDR3 DNA reads TGTGCCAGCAGTTACCCAGAGGAGCAGTTCTTC.

In this sample, this clonotype turned up many times. CDR3 amino acids: CASGTKVYEQYF. The DNA for the CDR3 is TGTGCCAGCGGGACAAAAGTCTACGAGCAGTACTTC. The chain uses TRBV28 and TRBJ2-7; a weak D match, TRBD1 (6 bases). Per the germline V gene, CDR1 is MDHEN and CDR2 is SYDVKM. Trimming pared 8 bases from V and 3 bases from J, leaving 11 bases between. CDR3 length: 12 residues.

There are many counts of this clonotype. The chain carries TRBV29-1 and TRBJ2-5; 9 nucleotides match TRBD1. CDR1 and CDR2 (germline): SQVTM, ANQGSEA. The junction had 8 bases not matched to a gene; V was cut back by 7 bases and J by 5 bases. The CDR3 has 13 amino acids. The CDR3 DNA is TGCAGCGCCGAACAGGGGGCCGGGGAGACCCAGTACTTC. Its translation is CSAEQGAGETQYF.

This clonotype was recorded at least ten times. The CDR3 DNA is TGTGCCAGCAGCTTGACCTTCTATAGCTATGGCTACACCTTC. Translating it yields CASSLTFYSYGYTF. The rearrangement links TRBV5-6 to TRBJ1-2; D is ambiguous. The ends were cut back, 1 base at V and 4 bases at J, with 11 bases in the middle. CDR1 is SGHDT, CDR2 YYEEEE, per germline. The CDR3 covers 14 residues. Full variable domain (remainder filled in from reference TRBV5-6 and TRBJ1-2): DAGVTQSPTHLIKTRGQQVTLRCSPKSGHDTVSWYQQALGQGPQFIFQYYEEEERQRGNFPDRFSGHQFPNYSSELNVNALLLGDSALYLCASSLTFYSYGYTFGSGTRLTVV.

This clonotype was detected ten times or more. The CDR3 nucleotides are TGCAGCGTTACGACAGGGTTCAACGAGCAGTACTTC. Protein: CSVTTGFNEQYF. The chain couples TRBV29-1 to TRBJ2-7; 7 bases match TRBD1. The junction had 6 bases not matched to a gene; V was cut back by 5 bases and J by 5 bases. Per germline, CDR1 SQVTM and CDR2 ANQGSEA. This CDR3 spans 12 amino acids.

This clonotype was counted many times. The chain carries TRBV29-1 and TRBJ2-1; TRBD2 matches 11 bases. Germline CDR1 is SQVTM and CDR2 is ANQGSEA. The ends lost 8 bases at V and 3 bases at J; junction bases unmatched: 6. CDR3 length: 14 residues. The CDR3 protein is CSSVAGGIYNEQFF. As DNA, the CDR3 is TGCAGCTCGGTAGCGGGAGGGATCTACAATGAGCAGTTCTTC.

A word on this clonotype: A much larger clonotype is one base distant, so this may be a read error. V usage is TRBV6-2 or TRBV6-3 and J usage is TRBJ2-1; TRBD2 matches at 9 bases. CDR1 is MNHEY, CDR2 SVGEGT, per germline. V lost 5 bases and J lost 5; bases outside the gene matches: 7. CDR3 length: 15 amino acids. The CDR3 region is CASSPGTSLNNEQFF. CDR3 nucleotides: TGTGCCAGCAGTCCTGGGACTAGCCTTAACAATGAGCAGTTCTTC.

This clonotype was detected ten times or more. The chain couples TRBV20-1 to TRBJ2-2; D might be TRBD1 or TRBD2, each matching 6 bases. V was cut by 2 bases and J by 0 bases, with 13 bases left in between. Germline CDR1 and CDR2: DFQATT and SNEGSKA (reference sequence). The length of the CDR3 is 16 residues. The CDR3 DNA is TGCAGTGCTAGAAATCCGGGGGCCCCGAACACCGGGGAGCTGTTTTTT. This gives the protein CSARNPGAPNTGELFF.

V is TRBV6-1 and J is TRBJ2-1; possible D gene TRBD1, 6 bases. CDR1 and CDR2 from the germline V gene are MNHNS and SASEGT. The CDR3 is 15 residues long. Trimming removed 1 base at V and 7 bases at J, with 14 bases between. This CDR3 is CASSEGETGPNEQFF. CDR3 sequence (DNA): TGTGCCAGCAGTGAAGGGGAGACAGGTCCAAATGAGCAGTTCTTC.

This clonotype has at least ten counts. The CDR3: CASSLTGGKNIQYF. The CDR3 nucleotides are TGTGCCAGCAGCCTGACAGGGGGGAAAAACATTCAGTACTTC. This chain uses TRBV7-9 with TRBJ2-4; 9 nucleotides agree with TRBD1. Germline-derived CDR1 and CDR2 are SEHNR and FQNEAQ (reference sequence). V gave up 5 bases and J gave up 4 bases; unmatched junction bases: 3. The CDR3 is 14 amino acids.

On this clonotype itself: This may stem from a read error, because a much larger clone lies one nucleotide away. The CDR3 coding sequence is TGTGCCAGCAGCTTACGACAGGGGAGAGATGCGCAGTATTTT. This encodes CASSLRQGRDAQYF. This rearrangement joins TRBV5-4 to TRBJ2-3; 8 bases line up with TRBD1. Per germline, CDR1 SGHNT and CDR2 YYREEE (reference sequence). The CDR3 extends over 14 amino acids.

In this sample, this clonotype turned up many times. V and J are TRBV5-1 and TRBJ2-2; D is possibly TRBD1 (6 bases). Trimming took off 5 bases at V and 6 bases at J, with 17 bases between the two ends. The CDR3 contains 15 residues. Germline loops: CDR1 SGHRS, CDR2 YFSETQ. DNA of the CDR3: TGCGCCAGCAGAGTAAATTACAGGGAGCCCGGGGAGCTGTTTTTT. Translating it yields CASRVNYREPGELFF.

This clonotype was recorded at least ten times. The chain uses TRBV14 and TRBJ2-5; D is perhaps TRBD2 (6 bases). Germline CDR1 reads SGHDN; CDR2 reads FVKESK. Trimming pared 6 bases from V and 0 bases from J, leaving 8 bases between. The CDR3 contains 13 residues. CDR3 nucleotide sequence: TGTGCCAGCAGTCAGCGGGACCAAGAGACCCAGTACTTC. This sequence encodes CASSQRDQETQYF.

Here the CDR3 reads CASSGGGMNTEAFF. The DNA for the CDR3 is TGTGCCAGCTCGGGGGGGGGTATGAACACTGAAGCTTTCTTT. The chain is built from TRBV2 and TRBJ1-1; weak D call: TRBD1 (5 bases). CDR1 and CDR2 from the germline V gene are SNHLY and FYNNEI. The CDR3 runs to 14 residues. Trimming cost V 8 bases and J 0 bases, with 13 bases left between them.

At least ten counts were recorded for this clonotype. The CDR3 sequence: CASSQARGPEQYF. CDR3 in DNA: TGCGCCAGCAGCCAAGCTCGAGGCCCCGAGCAGTACTTC. V and J are TRBV4-3 and TRBJ2-7; no definite D call. V was pared by 1 base and J by 6 bases, with 10 bases between. This CDR3 spans 13 amino acids. In germline, CDR1 is LGHNA, CDR2 YSLEER.

This clonotype showed up just a few times. The chain uses TRBV14 and TRBJ2-1; 7 bases align to TRBD2. V shed 3 bases and J 4 bases; nucleotides not matched to a gene: 9. This CDR3 has 16 amino acids. CDR1 is SGHDN, CDR2 FVKESK, per germline. CDR3 sequence (DNA): TGTGCCAGCAGCCAGTGGGCGGGAGAAGTATACAATGAGCAGTTCTTC. Translation: CASSQWAGEVYNEQFF.

This clonotype was seen more than once but under ten times. This chain joins TRBV5-6 and TRBJ2-7; tentative D call: TRBD2 (6 bases). CDR1 SGHDT and CDR2 YYEEEE come from the germline V gene. The CDR3 extends over 17 amino acids. The V gene lost 4 bases and the J gene lost 1 base, with 21 bases spanning the gap. CDR3: CASSDLRELKVSYEQYF. The CDR3 DNA reads TGTGCCAGCAGCGACCTTCGGGAGTTAAAGGTATCCTACGAGCAGTACTTC.

This clonotype showed up many times. The chain has TRBV29-1 and TRBJ2-5; D is uncertain. The CDR3 consists of 11 residues. CDR1 and CDR2 (germline): SQVTM, ANQGSEA. V was clipped by 8 bases and J by 9 bases, with 16 bases between them. CDR3 residues: CSSLIEVAQYF. As DNA, the CDR3 is TGCAGCTCCCTGATAGAGGTGGCCCAGTACTTC.

There are many counts of this clonotype. The chain carries TRBV20-1 and TRBJ2-5; possibly TRBD2 for D (6 bases). Germline values: CDR1 DFQATT, CDR2 SNEGSKA (reference sequence). The V and J ends lost 6 bases and 3 bases respectively, with 20 bases between them. The CDR3 contains 15 residues. The CDR3 region has the DNA TGCAGTGCCTCTCAACTTGTATGGAGGGAAGAGACCCAGTACTTC. Its protein product is CSASQLVWREETQYF.

Turning to this clonotype: Germline is not matched at one junction end, which may reflect a read error. The chain employs TRBV12-3 or TRBV12-4 and TRBJ2-5; possible D gene TRBD1, 5 bases. The CDR3 runs 15 residues. For the CDR3, the DNA is TGTGCCAGCAGTCCAGAAACTGGGGCTCAAGGGACCCAGTACTTC. Translation gives CASSPETGAQGTQYF.